These 8 T cell receptor beta chains share one sample of origin, sequenced in a study of CD8+CD57+ T cells in acquired aplastic anemia. Genomic DNA acted as the template from which TCR beta VDJ combination and CDR3 sequence profiling were carried out. MiXCR, run by TCRdb on the reads, gives a single entry per CDR3 protein. Of roughly 160,000 distinct CDR3 sequences detected, just under 65% appear once; the ten largest clones hold about 50%. Sample: sorted CD4+, CD8+, or CD8+CD57+ T cells (not recorded which) from PBMCs. Receptor source: a human donor in good health.

The chain links TRBV19 to TRBJ2-1; TRBD2 agrees at 12 bases. Losses at the gene ends were 6 bases for V and 8 bases for J; bases not matched to a gene: 11. The CDR3 runs 16 residues. In germline, CDR1 is LNHDA, CDR2 SQIVND (reference sequence). The CDR3: CASSSLLAGGLDEQFF. DNA of the CDR3: TGTGCCAGTAGCTCCTTACTAGCGGGGGGCCTTGATGAGCAGTTCTTC.

This clonotype was seen just once. The rearrangement uses TRBV7-9 and TRBJ1-1; 11 positions match TRBD1. V trimming: 1 base; J trimming: 4 bases; junction bases outside the gene matches: 2. The CDR3 covers 15 residues. Germline lookup yields CDR1 SEHNR and CDR2 FQNEAQ (reference sequence). As DNA, the CDR3 is TGTGCCAGCAGCTTAGGTGGGACAGGGGGCACTGAAGCTTTCTTT. It codes for CASSLGGTGGTEAFF.

This clonotype appeared a single time. At one end, the junction sequence differs from germline, possibly due to a read error. The genes are TRBV11-2 and TRBJ2-3; TRBD2 agrees at 10 bases. The CDR3 length is 16 residues. Germline CDR1 reads SGHAT; CDR2 reads FQNNGV. CDR3 coding DNA: TGTGCCAGCAGCGTAGAGCGGGGGGGCCCCACAGATACGCAGTATTTT. It encodes CASSVERGGPTDTQYF.

This rearrangement joins TRBV7-3 to TRBJ2-7; D unclear. Trimming shortened V by 1 base and J by 5 bases, and 6 bases separated the two germline ends. CDR1 and CDR2 from the germline V gene are SGHTA and FQGTGA. This CDR3 has 12 residues. CDR3 sequence (DNA): TGTGCCAGCAGCTTAAACCGGAACGAGCAGTACTTC. This translates into CASSLNRNEQYF.

V usage is TRBV7-8 and J usage is TRBJ2-7; D gene unclear. V gave up 3 bases and J gave up 2 bases, with 8 bases separating them. Germline V lookup: CDR1 SGHVS, CDR2 FQNEAQ. This CDR3 spans 13 amino acids. CDR3 protein: CASSFRKTYEQYF. The CDR3, as DNA: TGTGCCAGCAGCTTTCGGAAGACCTACGAGCAGTACTTC.

At least ten counts were recorded for this clonotype. The CDR3 reads CASSDRSEQFF. As DNA, the CDR3 is TGTGCCAGCAGTGACCGGAGTGAGCAGTTCTTC. V gene TRBV27 combines with J gene TRBJ2-1, with no clear D. This CDR3 is 11 amino acids long. Germline assignment: CDR1 MNHEY and CDR2 SMNVEV (reference sequence). Deletions cut 5 bases from V and 9 bases from J, with 8 bases between.

The chain joins TRBV15 to TRBJ2-5; 8 nucleotides match TRBD2. The CDR3 runs to 17 residues. J gave up 2 bases and V 3 bases, and 11 bases lay outside the gene matches. Germline V gene lookup returns CDR1 LNHNV and CDR2 YYDKDF (reference sequence). The CDR3 spells CATSSPTGTRGQETQYF. In DNA, the CDR3 is TGTGCCACCAGCAGCCCGACCGGGACTAGGGGGCAAGAGACCCAGTACTTC.

As concerns this clonotype: A clone one base away is much larger, so this may be a read error. V usage is TRBV6-5 and J usage is TRBJ1-5; D not certain. CDR3 length: 14 residues. Germline loops: CDR1 MNHEY, CDR2 SVGAGI. The CDR3 DNA is TGTGCCGGCAGTTACTCGTTTGGCAATCAGCCCCAGCATTTT. Protein product: CAGSYSFGNQPQHF.